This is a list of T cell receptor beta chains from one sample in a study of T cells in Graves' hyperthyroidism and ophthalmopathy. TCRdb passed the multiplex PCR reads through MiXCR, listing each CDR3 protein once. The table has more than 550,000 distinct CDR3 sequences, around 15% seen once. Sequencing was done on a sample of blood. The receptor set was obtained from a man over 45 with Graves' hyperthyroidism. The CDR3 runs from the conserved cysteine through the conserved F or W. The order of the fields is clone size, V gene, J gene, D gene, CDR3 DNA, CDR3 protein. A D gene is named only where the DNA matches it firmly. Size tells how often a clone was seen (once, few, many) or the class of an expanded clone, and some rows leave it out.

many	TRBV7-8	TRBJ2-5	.	TGTGCCAGCAGCTTAGAAGAAACGGAAGAGACCCAGTACTTC	CASSLEETEETQYF
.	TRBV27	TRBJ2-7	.	TGTACCAGCAGTTTAGGGCATAACTACGAGCAGTACTTC	CTSSLGHNYEQYF
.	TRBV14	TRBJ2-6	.	TGTGCCAGCAGCCCCCGGCAAGGAAAAAGCTCTGGGGCCAACGTCCTGACTTTC	CASSPRQGKSSGANVLTF
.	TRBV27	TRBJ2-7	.	TGTGCCAGCAGTTTATCCCCAGGGAAGCGCTCCTACGAGCAGTACTTC	CASSLSPGKRSYEQYF
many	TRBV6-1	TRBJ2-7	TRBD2	TGTGCCAGCAGTAGACCCCCGGCTAGCGGGTTGCCTTACGAGCAGTACTTC	CASSRPPASGLPYEQYF
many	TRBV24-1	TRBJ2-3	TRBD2	TGTGCCACCAGTGACACCCTTACTAGCGGGGGTCGCACAGATACGCAGTATTTT	CATSDTLTSGGRTDTQYF
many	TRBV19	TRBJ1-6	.	TGTGCCAGTAGTATCTTGGGGTCGGGGAATTCACCCCTCCACTTT	CASSILGSGNSPLHF
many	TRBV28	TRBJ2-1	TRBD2	TGTGCCAGCAGTTTTAGACTAGCGGGTCAGAGGAATGAGCAGTTCTTC	CASSFRLAGQRNEQFF
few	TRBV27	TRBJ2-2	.	TGTGCCAGCACCTCTTCTGACACCGGGGAGCTGTTTTTT	CASTSSDTGELFF
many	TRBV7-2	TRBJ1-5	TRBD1	TGTGCCAGCAGCCCCCTACAGGGGGCCGGTCAGCCCCAGCATTTT	CASSPLQGAGQPQHF
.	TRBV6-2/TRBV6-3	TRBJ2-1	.	TGTGCCAGCAGTTACCCCACAAATGAGCAGTTCTTC	CASSYPTNEQFF
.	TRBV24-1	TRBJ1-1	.	TGTGCCACCAGTGATGCGGGGAAGAACACTGAAGCTTTCTTT	CATSDAGKNTEAFF
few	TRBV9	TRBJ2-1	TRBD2	TGTGCCAGCAGCGGGGGGGGGGTTGGTAATGAGCAGTTCTTC	CASSGGGVGNEQFF
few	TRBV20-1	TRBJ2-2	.	TGCAGTGCTAGAGATCGGGGGAAGAACACCGGGGAGCTGTTTTTT	CSARDRGKNTGELFF
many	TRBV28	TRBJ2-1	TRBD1	TGTGCCAGCAGCGCGACAGGGGGCTCCTACAATGAGCAGTTCTTC	CASSATGGSYNEQFF
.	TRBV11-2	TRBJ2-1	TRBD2	TGTGCCAGCAGCTTAGTAGCCGGGACTAGCGGGAGAAGGGACAATGAGCAGTTCTTC	CASSLVAGTSGRRDNEQFF
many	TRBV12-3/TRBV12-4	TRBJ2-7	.	TGTGCCAGCAGAGCCCGGGACTCTTCCTACGAGCAGTACTTC	CASRARDSSYEQYF
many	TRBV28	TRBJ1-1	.	TGTGCCTTGATGAAGTGGGGGCGGGGGATGAACACTGAAGCTTTCTTT	CALMKWGRGMNTEAFF
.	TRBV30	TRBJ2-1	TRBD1	TGTGCCTGGAGTCCGTCCGGGACAGGGCGACTCGATGAGCAGTTCTTC	CAWSPSGTGRLDEQFF
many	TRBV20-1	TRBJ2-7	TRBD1	TGCAGTGCTAGAGATCTGGGACAGGGAGCAACCTACGAGCAGTACTTC	CSARDLGQGATYEQYF
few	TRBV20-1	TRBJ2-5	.	TGCAGTGCTAGAGATCTTGTAGCGACAGGAAGCCAAGAGACCCAGTACTTC	CSARDLVATGSQETQYF
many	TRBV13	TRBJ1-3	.	TGTGCCAGCAGCTTAGAGGCAGTCTCTGGAAACACCATATATTTT	CASSLEAVSGNTIYF
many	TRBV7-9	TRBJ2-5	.	TGTGCCAGCAGCTTAGGAGGCCCCCGAGGAGAGACCCAGTACTTC	CASSLGGPRGETQYF
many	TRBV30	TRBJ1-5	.	TGTGCCTGGAGCGCGGCAGGGGGCAATCAGCCCCAGCATTTT	CAWSAAGGNQPQHF
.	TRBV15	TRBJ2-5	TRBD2	TGTGCCACCAGCAGAGTCGGCGGGAGAAAGACCCAGTACTTC	CATSRVGGRKTQYF
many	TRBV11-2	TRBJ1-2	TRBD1	TGTGCCAGCAGCCCGACAGGGGACTATGGCTACACCTTC	CASSPTGDYGYTF
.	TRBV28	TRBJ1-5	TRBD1	TGTGCCAGCAGTTTTTCTGACAGGGGGAATCAGCCCCAGCATTTT	CASSFSDRGNQPQHF
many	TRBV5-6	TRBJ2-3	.	TGTGCCAGCAGCTTCTGGTCGTACCCCGCAGATACGCAGTATTTT	CASSFWSYPADTQYF
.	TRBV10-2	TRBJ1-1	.	TGCGCCAGCAGTGAGTTAATGGGGGCCCTTAACACTGAAGCTTTCTTT	CASSELMGALNTEAFF
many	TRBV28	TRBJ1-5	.	TGTGCCAGCAGTTTGGGAGGAATTGTACAGCCCCAGCATTTT	CASSLGGIVQPQHF
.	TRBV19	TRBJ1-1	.	TGTGCCAGTAGTATGTATAGAGGTACTGAAGCTTTCTTT	CASSMYRGTEAFF
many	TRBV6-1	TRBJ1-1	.	TGTGCCAGCAGACCCGACAGGACTCGGGGGGACACTGAAGCTTTCTTT	CASRPDRTRGDTEAFF
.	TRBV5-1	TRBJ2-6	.	TGCGCCAGCAGGCCCAACTCTGGGGCCAACGTCCTGACTTTC	CASRPNSGANVLTF
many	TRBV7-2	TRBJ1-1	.	TGTGTCAGCAGCTTAATGGTGGGTTTCACTGAAGCTTTCTTT	CVSSLMVGFTEAFF
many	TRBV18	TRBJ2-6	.	TGTGCCAGCTCACCAGGCTCTGGGGCCAACGTCCTGACTTTC	CASSPGSGANVLTF
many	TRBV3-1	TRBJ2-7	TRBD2	TGTGCCAGCAGCCAAGGGGGTAGCGGGAGCTCGTACGAGCAGTACTTC	CASSQGGSGSSYEQYF
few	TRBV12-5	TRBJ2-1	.	TGTGCTAGTGGTACCGATTCCGAAAGCTCCTACAATGAGCAGTTCTTC	CASGTDSESSYNEQFF
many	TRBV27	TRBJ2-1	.	TGTGCCAGCAGTTTGCTTCGATACGGAGCCTACAATGAGCAGTTCTTC	CASSLLRYGAYNEQFF
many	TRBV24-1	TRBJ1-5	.	TGTGCCACCTCCTCTTTATGGCCCCAGCATTTT	CATSSLWPQHF
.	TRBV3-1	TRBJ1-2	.	TGTGCCAGCAGCCAGAGAACCACAATTAACTATGGCTGCACCTTC	CASSQRTTINYGCTF
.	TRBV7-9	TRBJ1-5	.	TGTGCCAGCAGCCCCCCAGGGAGCAATCAGCCCCAGCATTTT	CASSPPGSNQPQHF
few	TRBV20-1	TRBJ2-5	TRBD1	TGCAGTGCTAGTCCCGGGACAGTCCAAGAGACCCAGTACTTC	CSASPGTVQETQYF
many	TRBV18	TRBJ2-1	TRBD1	TGTGCCAGCTCAATAGACAGGGTTACCTCCTACAATGAGCAGTTCTTC	CASSIDRVTSYNEQFF